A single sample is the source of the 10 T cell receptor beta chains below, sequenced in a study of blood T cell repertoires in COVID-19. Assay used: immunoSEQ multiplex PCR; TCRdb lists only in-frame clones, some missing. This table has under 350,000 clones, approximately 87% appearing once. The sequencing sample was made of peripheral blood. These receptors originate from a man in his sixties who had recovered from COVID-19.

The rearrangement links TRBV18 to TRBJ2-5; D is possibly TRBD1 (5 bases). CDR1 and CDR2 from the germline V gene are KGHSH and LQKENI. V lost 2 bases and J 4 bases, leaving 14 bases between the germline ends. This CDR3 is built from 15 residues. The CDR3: CASSPRAGLGETQYF. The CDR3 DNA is TGTGCCAGCTCACCAAGGGCAGGGTTGGGAGAGACCCAGTACTTC.

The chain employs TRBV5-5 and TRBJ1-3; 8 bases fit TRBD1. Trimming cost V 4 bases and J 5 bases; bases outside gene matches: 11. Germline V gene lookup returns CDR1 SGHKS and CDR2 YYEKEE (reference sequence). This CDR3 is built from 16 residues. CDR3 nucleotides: TGTGCCAGCAGCGTAGGACAGGGCAATATAAGAAACACCATATATTTT. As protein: CASSVGQGNIRNTIYF.

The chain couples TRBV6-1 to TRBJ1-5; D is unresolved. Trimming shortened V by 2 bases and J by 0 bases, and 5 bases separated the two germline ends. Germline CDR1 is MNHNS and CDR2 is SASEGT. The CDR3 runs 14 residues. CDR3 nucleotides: TGTGCCAGCAGTGAACAGTATAGCAATCAGCCCCAGCATTTT. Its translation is CASSEQYSNQPQHF.

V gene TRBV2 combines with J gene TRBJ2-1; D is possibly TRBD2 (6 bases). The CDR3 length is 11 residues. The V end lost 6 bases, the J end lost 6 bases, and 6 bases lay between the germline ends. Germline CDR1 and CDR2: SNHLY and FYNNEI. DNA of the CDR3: TGTGCCAGCAGGGGAGGCAATGAGCAGTTCTTC. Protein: CASRGGNEQFF.

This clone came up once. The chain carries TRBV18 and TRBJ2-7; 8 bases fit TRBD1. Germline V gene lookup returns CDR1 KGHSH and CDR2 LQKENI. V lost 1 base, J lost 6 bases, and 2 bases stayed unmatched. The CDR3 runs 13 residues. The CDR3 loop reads CASSPRDRPEQYF. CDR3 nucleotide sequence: TGTGCCAGCTCACCACGGGACAGGCCCGAGCAGTACTTC.

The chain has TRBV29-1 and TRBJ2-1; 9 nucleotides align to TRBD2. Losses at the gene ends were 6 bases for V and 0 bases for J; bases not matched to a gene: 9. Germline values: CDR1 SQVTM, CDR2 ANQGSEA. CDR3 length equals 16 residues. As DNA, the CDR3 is TGCAGCGTGGACCCCATAGCGGGAGCCTCCTACAATGAGCAGTTCTTC. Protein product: CSVDPIAGASYNEQFF.

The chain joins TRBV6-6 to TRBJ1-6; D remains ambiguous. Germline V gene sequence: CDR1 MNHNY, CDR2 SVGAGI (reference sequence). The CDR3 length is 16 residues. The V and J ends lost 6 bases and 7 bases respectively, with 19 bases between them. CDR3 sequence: CASSQAKNPLNSPLHF. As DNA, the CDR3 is TGTGCCAGCAGCCAAGCCAAGAACCCCCTAAATTCACCCCTCCACTTT.

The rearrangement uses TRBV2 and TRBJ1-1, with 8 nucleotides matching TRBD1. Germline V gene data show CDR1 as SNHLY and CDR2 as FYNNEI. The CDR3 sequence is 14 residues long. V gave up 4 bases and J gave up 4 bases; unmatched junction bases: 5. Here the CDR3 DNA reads TGTGCCAGCAGTGGGGACAGGCTCCTCACTGAAGCTTTCTTT. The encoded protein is CASSGDRLLTEAFF.

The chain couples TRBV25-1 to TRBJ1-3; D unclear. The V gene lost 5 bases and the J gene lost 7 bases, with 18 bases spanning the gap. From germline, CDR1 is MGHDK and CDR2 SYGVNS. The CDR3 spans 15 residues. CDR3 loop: CASSHGLEKANTIYF. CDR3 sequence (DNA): TGTGCCAGCAGTCACGGCTTGGAGAAGGCGAACACCATATATTTT.

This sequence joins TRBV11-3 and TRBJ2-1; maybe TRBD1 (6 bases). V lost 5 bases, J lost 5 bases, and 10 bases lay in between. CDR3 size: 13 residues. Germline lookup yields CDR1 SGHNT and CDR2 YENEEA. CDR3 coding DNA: TGTGCCAGCAGCCCAGACAGGCACAATGAGCAGTTCTTC. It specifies CASSPDRHNEQFF.